This T cell receptor beta chain was recovered during a study of metastatic and nonmetastatic thyroid tumors. Findings and limits, study-wide: The study reportedly found significantly higher TCR beta diversity in malignant thyroid tumors than benign nodules, in blood and tumor.

Of note for this clone: Its specificity is not known.

Germline CDR1 is SGHTS and CDR2 is YDEGEE. The CDR3 is made up of 13 amino acids. Trimming cost V 1 base and J 4 bases, with 8 bases left between them. TCRdb re-analyzed the PCR reads using MiXCR. The sample records tens of thousands of clones, approximately 20% being singletons. Treatment of any kind had been given to no patient before thyroid surgery. The source of this sequence is a female donor with papillary thyroid cancer or a benign thyroid nodule (not recorded which). Some clones in this sample may be carry-over from other donors' samples. Sequencing input: adjacent normal tissue. This chain joins TRBV5-8 and TRBJ1-1; D gene unclear. The CDR3 loop is CASSLWPVTEAFF. In DNA, the CDR3 is TGTGCCAGCAGCTTGTGGCCGGTCACTGAAGCTTTCTTT.